This TCR beta chain was captured by sequencing in a study of blood T cell repertoires in COVID-19. Generated by immunoSEQ multiplex PCR, the TCRdb table keeps only in-frame clones and is missing some. The table lists around 200,000 clones, over 75% of them singletons. Germline CDR1 and CDR2: SEHNR and FQNEAQ (reference sequence). V lost 1 base, J lost 7 bases, and 9 bases lay in between. This CDR3 has 13 amino acids. The sequencing sample was made of peripheral blood. The clonotype was recovered from a man aged 50-59 years who had recovered from COVID-19. The rearrangement joins TRBV7-9 to TRBJ2-3; a weak D match, TRBD2 (5 bases). This CDR3 is CASSLGTVNTQYF. The CDR3 DNA reads as TGTGCCAGCAGCTTAGGGACTGTCAATACGCAGTATTTT.